The 21 T cell receptor beta chains below were found in one sample sequenced in a study of post-analysis software for immune sequencing data. Overall study findings and caveats: Among a few TRBV segments more frequent in patients than controls were TRBV5-6, TRBV5-1 and TRBV20-1.

Which antigens these TCRs recognize remains unknown. Unique-molecular-identifier-tagged TCR beta cDNA libraries were used. MiXCR, run by TCRdb on the PCR reads, gives a single entry per CDR3 protein. Of approximately 350,000 distinct CDR3 sequences in the sample, less than 35% were seen once. The sample consisted of blood. The receptors come from a girl aged 10 to 17 with multiple sclerosis.

V is TRBV20-1 and J is TRBJ1-5; D remains unclear. The V end was cut by 3 bases, the J end by 10 bases, with 19 bases between. Germline V gene data show CDR1 as DFQATT and CDR2 as SNEGSKA (reference sequence). The CDR3 loop spans 14 amino acids. The CDR3 reads CSASERDYSNPQHF. In DNA form, the CDR3 reads TGCAGTGCTAGTGAGAGGGATTATAGCAATCCCCAGCATTTT.

This clonotype occurred many times. This sequence joins TRBV10-3 and TRBJ2-7, with D maybe TRBD1 (6 bases). V shed 8 bases and J shed 6 bases, with 17 bases lying between them. The germline CDR1 and CDR2 sequences are ENHRY and SYGVKD. The CDR3 is 13 amino acids. CDR3 sequence: CAIARDTRGEQYF. CDR3 DNA: TGTGCCATCGCGAGGGATACCAGGGGCGAGCAGTACTTC.

In its sample, this clonotype was seen a few times. The J gene is TRBJ2-3, the V gene TRBV12-3 or TRBV12-4, with TRBD2 matching 8 bases. The CDR3 consists of 16 residues. J was trimmed by 5 bases and V by 7 bases; bases with no gene match: 14. The CDR3 nucleotides are TGTGCCAGCACCCAACCCGGGAGGGAGATCGGAGATACGCAGTATTTT. Translation gives CASTQPGREIGDTQYF.

The chain is built from TRBV5-1 and TRBJ1-1; D is ambiguous. There are 13 residues in the CDR3. In germline, CDR1 is SGHRS, CDR2 YFSETQ. Trimming removed 5 bases from V and 1 base from J, with 9 bases in between. CDR3 DNA sequence: TGCGCCAGCAGTCCATCTACGAACACTGAAGCTTTCTTT. Translated: CASSPSTNTEAFF.

A few counts support this clonotype. This chain joins TRBV12-3 or TRBV12-4 and TRBJ2-5; TRBD2 aligns across 10 bases. The CDR3 extends over 16 amino acids. J lost 5 bases, V lost 5 bases, and 11 bases had no gene match. DNA of the CDR3: TGTGCCAGCAGTCCCACGAGCGGGGGGGCTTTTGAGACCCAGTACTTC. Its protein is CASSPTSGGAFETQYF.

V is TRBV29-1 and J is TRBJ2-3; D ambiguous. The ends were cut back, 6 bases at V and 4 bases at J, with 2 bases in the middle. Germline V gene data show CDR1 as SQVTM and CDR2 as ANQGSEA. The CDR3 loop spans 9 amino acids. The CDR3 is CSVADTQYF. The DNA for the CDR3 is TGCAGCGTAGCAGATACGCAGTATTTT.

This clonotype has more than one count but fewer than ten. This chain connects TRBV5-5 to TRBJ2-5; D is unclear. Trimming took 0 bases from V and 2 from J, leaving 8 bases between them. This CDR3 region has 14 residues. Germline V gene data show CDR1 as SGHKS and CDR2 as YYEKEE (reference sequence). The CDR3 DNA reads as TGTGCCAGCAGCTTGGAGGCCGCGCAAGAGACCCAGTACTTC. Translated: CASSLEAAQETQYF. The full variable domain, completed using reference TRBV5-5 and TRBJ2-5, is DAGVTQSPTHLIKTRGQQVTLRCSPISGHKSVSWYQQVLGQGPQFIFQYYEKEERGRGNFPDRFSARQFPNYSSELNVNALLLGDSALYLCASSLEAAQETQYFGPGTRLLVL.

Notes on this clonotype: The junction departs from germline at one end; a sequencing error may be responsible. The V and J genes are TRBV3-1 and TRBJ1-1; D unresolved. From germline, CDR1 is LGHDT and CDR2 YNNKEL (reference sequence). The CDR3 has 13 residues. The CDR3 DNA is TGTGCCCGCAGCCAAGATGATGGGACTGAAGCTTTCTTT. Translated, it gives CARSQDDGTEAFF.

V is TRBV3-1 and J is TRBJ2-1; 10 nucleotides align to TRBD1. This CDR3 is built from 15 residues. Trimming cost V 2 bases and J 10 bases; bases outside gene matches: 8. Germline lookup yields CDR1 LGHDT and CDR2 YNNKEL (reference sequence). The CDR3 DNA sequence: TGTGCCAGCAGCCAATGCGGGACAGGGGAGTCCGAGCAGTTCTTC. Its translation: CASSQCGTGESEQFF.

This clonotype was counted only a few times. The CDR3 protein is CASSQAGLAGGRAKNIQYF. As DNA, the CDR3 is TGCGCCAGCAGCCAAGCCGGACTAGCGGGGGGGCGCGCCAAAAACATTCAGTACTTC. V usage is TRBV4-1 and J usage is TRBJ2-4, with 15 bases aligning to TRBD2. CDR1 is MGHRA and CDR2 is YSYEKL in the germline V gene. The V gene end was trimmed by 1 base and the J gene end by 1 base; junction bases not matched to a gene: 5. The CDR3 extends over 19 amino acids.

The genes are TRBV27 and TRBJ2-7, with 9 bases aligning to TRBD2. The CDR3 covers 16 residues. V gave up 4 bases and J gave up 5 bases; unmatched junction bases: 12. Germline assignment: CDR1 MNHEY and CDR2 SMNVEV (reference sequence). DNA of the CDR3: TGTGCCAGCAGTTCCGGGACTAGCCTCTTTACCGACGAGCAGTACTTC. This gives the protein CASSSGTSLFTDEQYF.

J is TRBJ1-2 and V is TRBV2; possibly TRBD1 for D (6 bases). Trimming removed 5 bases at V and 0 bases at J, with 10 bases between. Germline V gives CDR1 SNHLY, CDR2 FYNNEI. The CDR3 is 14 amino acids. This CDR3 is CASSRRDTNYGYTF. CDR3 DNA sequence: TGTGCCAGCAGTCGCCGGGACACTAACTATGGCTACACCTTC. Combining the CDR3 with reference TRBV2 and TRBJ1-2 gives the whole variable domain EPEVTQTPSHQVTQMGQEVILRCVPISNHLYFYWYRQILGQKVEFLVSFYNNEISEKSEIFDDQFSVERPDGSNFTLKIRSTKLEDSAMYFCASSRRDTNYGYTFGSGTRLTVV.

The rearrangement links TRBV7-3 to TRBJ2-6; D unresolved. CDR3 length equals 17 residues. The V and J ends lost 5 bases and 0 bases respectively, with 14 bases between them. Germline V gene data show CDR1 as SGHTA and CDR2 as FQGTGA. CDR3 bases: TGTGCCAGCAGCAAAAGGGCAGGAAACTCTGGGGCCAACGTCCTGACTTTC. Translating it yields CASSKRAGNSGANVLTF.

The rearrangement joins TRBV7-3 to TRBJ2-3; 7 nucleotides line up with TRBD2. This CDR3 has 14 residues. Trimming cost V 4 bases and J 6 bases; bases outside gene matches: 7. Germline V gene sequence: CDR1 SGHTA, CDR2 FQGTGA. The CDR3 loop is CASSSRGDQDTQYF. CDR3 DNA sequence: TGTGCCAGCAGCTCACGGGGGGACCAGGATACGCAGTATTTT.

This clonotype was seen only a few times. The chain carries TRBV7-9 and TRBJ2-4; the D call may be TRBD1 or TRBD2 (5 bases each). The CDR3 totals 17 residues. Per the germline V gene, CDR1 is SEHNR and CDR2 is FQNEAQ (reference sequence). V gave up 0 bases and J gave up 0 bases, with 12 bases separating them. CDR3 DNA sequence: TGTGCCAGCAGCTTAGCTAGGGACGGAATAGCCAAAAACATTCAGTACTTC. It codes for CASSLARDGIAKNIQYF.

Comment on this clonotype: At one boundary the junction diverges from the germline segment, which might be a read error. The J gene is TRBJ2-7, the V gene TRBV7-2; TRBD1 might be the D (6 bases). Germline V gene lookup returns CDR1 SGHTA and CDR2 FQGNSA. The CDR3 totals 14 residues. The CDR3 reads CASGLQTGSYEQYF. Here the CDR3 DNA reads TGTGCCAGCGGCTTACAGACAGGATCCTACGAGCAGTACTTC.

In its sample, this clonotype was seen once. This could be a read error, since a much larger clone is one nucleotide away. The gene calls are TRBV6-5 and TRBJ2-5; no reliable D call. This CDR3 comprises 13 residues. The germline V gene has CDR1 MNHEY and CDR2 SVGAGI. Trimming stripped 5 bases from V and 4 bases from J, with 11 bases between. CDR3 amino acids: CASSHGWRETQYF. The CDR3 region has the DNA TGTGCCAGCAGTCACGGGTGGCGAGAGACCCAGTACTTC.

V gene TRBV6-5 combines with J gene TRBJ2-3, with 10 bases lining up with TRBD2. Germline CDR1 and CDR2: MNHEY and SVGAGI. J was trimmed by 5 bases and V by 3 bases; bases with no gene match: 2. The CDR3 is 14 residues long. This CDR3 is CASSYRTSGDTQYF. CDR3 DNA: TGTGCCAGCAGTTATAGGACTAGCGGAGATACGCAGTATTTT.

This clonotype was picked up a small number of times. The rearrangement uses TRBV20-1 and TRBJ1-1; D gene ambiguous. The CDR3 is 12 residues long. The germline CDR1 and CDR2 sequences are DFQATT and SNEGSKA (reference sequence). The V gene lost 3 bases and the J gene lost 3 bases, with 8 bases spanning the gap. Here the CDR3 DNA reads TGCAGTGCTAGTCGCCGGGACACTGAAGCTTTCTTT. Translating gives CSASRRDTEAFF.

This clonotype appeared many times. This chain links TRBV29-1 with TRBJ2-7; TRBD1 matches at 9 bases. The CDR3 sequence is 14 residues long. Trimming took 5 bases from V and 2 from J; bases not matched to a gene: 7. Germline loops: CDR1 SQVTM, CDR2 ANQGSEA. CDR3 residues: CSVPRGQGPYEQYF. The CDR3 coding sequence is TGCAGCGTTCCAAGGGGACAGGGCCCCTACGAGCAGTACTTC.

The chain has TRBV9 and TRBJ2-3; 14 positions agree with TRBD2. V dropped 3 bases and J dropped 0; count of bases not matched to a gene: 6. The CDR3 totals 18 residues. CDR1 is SGDLS, CDR2 YYNGEE, per germline. DNA for the CDR3: TGTGCCAGCAGCGCCGGACTAGCGGGGGGCCTAAGCACAGATACGCAGTATTTT. Its translation is CASSAGLAGGLSTDTQYF.